This TCR beta chain was identified during a study of cytomegalovirus exposure and HLA in healthy donors. CDR1 is SGHTA, CDR2 FQGNSA, per germline. The CDR3 extends over 19 amino acids. The V gene end was trimmed by 5 bases and the J gene end by 5 bases; junction bases not matched to a gene: 17. Primers for the PCR totalled 60 Vbeta and 13 Jbeta. TCRdb's copy holds only in-frame clones and misses some; the assay was immunoSEQ multiplex PCR. This table holds some 160,000 clones, approximately 88% found once. A single count supports this clone. The chain carries TRBV7-2 and TRBJ2-2; 10 bases are shared with TRBD2. What was sequenced was PBMCs. The sequence came from a woman under 30 in good health and CMV-seronegative. The CDR3: CASSQKIRASGGQTGELFF. The CDR3 nucleotides are TGTGCCAGCAGCCAAAAGATCAGGGCTAGCGGGGGACAAACCGGGGAGCTGTTTTTT. Full variable domain (rest looked up from reference TRBV7-2 and TRBJ2-2): GAGVSQSPSNKVTEKGKDVELRCDPISGHTALYWYRQSLGQGLEFLIYFQGNSAPDKSGLPSDRFSAERTGGSVSTLTIQRTQQEDSAVYLCASSQKIRASGGQTGELFFGEGSRLTVL.